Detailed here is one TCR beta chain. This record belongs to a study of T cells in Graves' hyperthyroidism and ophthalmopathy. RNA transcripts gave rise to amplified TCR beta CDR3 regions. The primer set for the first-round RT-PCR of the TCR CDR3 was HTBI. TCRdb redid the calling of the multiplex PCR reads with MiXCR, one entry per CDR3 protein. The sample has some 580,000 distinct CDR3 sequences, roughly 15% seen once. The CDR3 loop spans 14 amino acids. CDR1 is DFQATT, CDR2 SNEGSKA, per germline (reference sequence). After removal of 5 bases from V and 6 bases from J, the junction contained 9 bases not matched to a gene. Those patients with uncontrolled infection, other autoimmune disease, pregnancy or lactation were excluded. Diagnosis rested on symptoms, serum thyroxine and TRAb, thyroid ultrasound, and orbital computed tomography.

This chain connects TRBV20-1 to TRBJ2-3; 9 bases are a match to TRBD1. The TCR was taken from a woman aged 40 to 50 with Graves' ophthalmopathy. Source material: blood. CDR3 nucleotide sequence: TGCAGTGCTGCCCCCGGGACAGGGTCCGATACGCAGTATTTT. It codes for CSAAPGTGSDTQYF.